The 5 T cell receptor beta chains reported below all come from one sample, sequenced in a study of blood T cell repertoires in COVID-19 (TCRdb year 2020). Library creation used the immunoSEQ multiplex PCR assay. The table was pulled from immuneACCESS by TCRdb, which kept in-frame rearrangements only. Such tables lose some clones; where checked, under half of the loss comes from unresolved V genes, and the rest has no known cause. The sample table contains around 58,000 clones; only one count was recorded for approximately 88% of them. Approximately 5.1% of the sample is taken by the ten largest. Sequenced sample: peripheral blood. The source is a human donor in a cohort sampled during active COVID-19.

The rearrangement links TRBV14 to TRBJ2-2; 7 positions agree with TRBD1. V gave up 5 bases and J gave up 0 bases; unmatched junction bases: 3. From germline, CDR1 is SGHDN and CDR2 FVKESK. This CDR3 region has 15 residues. The CDR3 DNA reads TGTGCCAGCAGCTCCCAGGGGGCGAACACCGGGGAGCTGTTTTTT. Translating it yields CASSSQGANTGELFF. Combining the CDR3 with reference TRBV14 and TRBJ2-2 gives the whole variable domain EAGVTQFPSHSVIEKGQTVTLRCDPISGHDNLYWYRRVMGKEIKFLLHFVKESKQDESGMPNNRFLAERTGGTYSTLKVQPAELEDSGVYFCASSSQGANTGELFFGEGSRLTVL.

The rearrangement uses TRBV5-1 and TRBJ2-7, with 7 bases lining up with TRBD2. Losses at the gene ends were 4 bases for V and 2 bases for J; bases not matched to a gene: 12. Germline-derived CDR1 and CDR2 are SGHRS and YFSETQ. This CDR3 region has 16 residues. CDR3 protein: CASSTLEGAGAYEQYF. DNA for the CDR3: TGCGCCAGCAGCACCTTAGAGGGCGCGGGGGCCTACGAGCAGTACTTC. The variable domain in full, with the rest retrieved from reference TRBV5-1 and TRBJ2-7, is KAGVTQTPRYLIKTRGQQVTLSCSPISGHRSVSWYQQTPGQGLQFLFEYFSETQRNKGNFPGRFSGRQFSNSRSEMNVSTLELGDSALYLCASSTLEGAGAYEQYFGPGTRLTVT.

The rearrangement joins TRBV5-4 to TRBJ2-3, with D tentatively TRBD1 (6 bases). Germline V gene sequence: CDR1 SGHNT, CDR2 YYREEE (reference sequence). The V end was cut by 0 bases, the J end by 6 bases, with 8 bases between. There are 13 residues in the CDR3. CDR3: CASSLGGQDTQYF. The CDR3 nucleotides are TGTGCCAGCAGCTTGGGGGGGCAGGATACGCAGTATTTT.

The chain employs TRBV6-5 and TRBJ2-2; TRBD2 matches 12 bases. Per the germline V gene, CDR1 is MNHEY and CDR2 is SVGAGI. J was trimmed by 6 bases and V by 8 bases; bases with no gene match: 7. The CDR3 runs 15 residues. In DNA form, the CDR3 reads TGTGCCAGCTCCCGACTAGCGGGAGTTTCCGGGGAGCTGTTTTTT. Its protein is CASSRLAGVSGELFF.

The rearrangement joins TRBV10-2 to TRBJ1-1; D gene ambiguous. The V end lost 8 bases, the J end lost 1 base, and 14 bases lay between the germline ends. This CDR3 has 14 amino acids. Germline V lookup: CDR1 WSHSY, CDR2 SAAADI. In nucleotides, the CDR3 is TGCGCCAGCGAGGCACATGGCCCGAACACTGAAGCTTTCTTT. Translated: CASEAHGPNTEAFF.